The source of this TCR beta chain is a study of Ad26.COV2.S vaccination and SARS-CoV-2 variants. Turning to the study itself: Sample donor was a member of the COV1001 Ad26.COV2.S trial arm.

Worth noting for this clone: As yet, its antigen is unknown.

J gave up 2 bases and V 5 bases, and 10 bases lay outside the gene matches. The CDR3 spans 16 residues. Germline V gene data show CDR1 as MDHEN and CDR2 as SYDVKM. Regarding treatment: 19 received Ad26.COV2.S at low or high dose, single or two shots; several received placebo; per-sample allocation not given. Samples analyzed were those drawn on day 63 after the first vaccine or placebo injection. Clones were read by immunoSEQ multiplex PCR, and TCRdb kept only the in-frame ones, dropping some. The sample has 350,000 to 500,000 clones, around 90% seen once; the top ten hold roughly 4.3%. Overall study results and limits: Higher spike-specific TCR breadth was found in vaccine recipients than in placebo recipients. Recipients of either vaccine or placebo displayed similar breadth of non-spike TCRs.

The sequence came from a person aged 18 to 59 who received the Ad26.COV2.S COVID-19 vaccine or a placebo. Source: peripheral blood, taken in a trial of Ad26.COV2.S vaccine versus placebo. V and J are TRBV28 and TRBJ1-1; 8 positions agree with TRBD1. In DNA, the CDR3 is TGTGCCAGCAGTGGCGCCCTGACAGGGGTAAACACTGAAGCTTTCTTT. Amino acids: CASSGALTGVNTEAFF.